The 8 T cell receptor beta chains below all came from one sample that was sequenced in a study of blood T cell repertoires in COVID-19. TCRdb's copy holds only in-frame clones and misses some; the assay was immunoSEQ multiplex PCR. In the table there are 150,000 or so clones, roughly nine tenths of which are singletons. Sequencing was done on a sample of peripheral blood. These receptors all stem from a human donor in a cohort sampled during active COVID-19.

The chain recombines TRBV15 with TRBJ2-1; 8 bases are shared with TRBD2. The CDR3 is 13 residues long. Germline lookup yields CDR1 LNHNV and CDR2 YYDKDF (reference sequence). V trimming: 8 bases; J trimming: 8 bases; junction bases outside the gene matches: 8. The CDR3 reads CATSPGGGDEQFF. For the CDR3, the DNA is TGTGCCACCTCCCCGGGGGGGGGCGATGAGCAGTTCTTC.

This clone has a handful of counts. The chain combines TRBV30 with TRBJ2-2; 13 bases line up with TRBD2. V trimming: 4 bases; J trimming: 7 bases; junction bases outside the gene matches: 6. The CDR3 has 15 amino acids. In germline, CDR1 is GTSNPN, CDR2 SVGIG (reference sequence). As DNA, the CDR3 is TGTGCCTGGACCGGACTAGCGGGAGTGGTCGGGGAGCTGTTTTTT. Protein: CAWTGLAGVVGELFF. Variable domain in full (rest from reference TRBV30 and TRBJ2-2): SQTIHQWPATLVQPVGSPLSLECTVEGTSNPNLYWYRQAAGRGLQLLFYSVGIGQISSEVPQNLSASRPQDRQFILSSKKLLLSDSGFYLCAWTGLAGVVGELFFGEGSRLTVL.

The chain recombines TRBV9 with TRBJ2-7; D may be TRBD1 (6 bases). Trimming removed 0 bases at V and 4 bases at J, with 17 bases between. The CDR3 contains 16 residues. Germline V gene sequence: CDR1 SGDLS, CDR2 YYNGEE. The CDR3 coding sequence is TGTGCCAGCAGCGTAGGAGGGACACCCTCCGGGTACGAGCAGTACTTC. This translates into CASSVGGTPSGYEQYF.

The chain links TRBV27 to TRBJ2-1; a possible D gene is TRBD1 (6 bases). The CDR3 is 16 amino acids. Germline V gene data show CDR1 as MNHEY and CDR2 as SMNVEV (reference sequence). V was shortened by 2 bases and J by 5 bases, with 16 bases between the two germline ends. The CDR3: CASSLSWQGRNNEQFF. The CDR3 nucleotides are TGTGCCAGCAGTTTAAGTTGGCAGGGGAGAAACAATGAGCAGTTCTTC.

The chain links TRBV6-5 to TRBJ1-3; D is perhaps TRBD1 (6 bases). Trimming pared 6 bases from V and 7 bases from J, leaving 16 bases between. CDR3 length: 14 amino acids. CDR1 and CDR2 from the germline V gene are MNHEY and SVGAGI. This CDR3 is CASSRQVSGNTIYF. The CDR3 bases are TGTGCCAGCAGCCGACAGGTTTCAGGGAACACCATATATTTT.

The V gene is TRBV28, the J gene TRBJ1-2; 9 positions match TRBD1. Germline V gene data show CDR1 as MDHEN and CDR2 as SYDVKM. Trimming cost V 3 bases and J 2 bases; bases outside gene matches: 1. The CDR3 has 14 amino acids. Here the CDR3 reads CASSFGQGNYGYTF. For the CDR3, the DNA is TGTGCCAGCAGTTTCGGACAGGGGAACTATGGCTACACCTTC.

This CDR3 is CASSWTGHLYEQYF. The CDR3, as DNA: TGTGCCAGCAGCTGGACAGGGCATCTTTACGAGCAGTACTTC. The chain links TRBV5-6 to TRBJ2-7; 8 bases fit TRBD1. This CDR3 has 14 residues. V was pared by 3 bases and J by 4 bases, with 6 bases of the junction left unmatched. Germline loops: CDR1 SGHDT, CDR2 YYEEEE.

The rearrangement uses TRBV4-3 and TRBJ1-4; 9 positions match TRBD1. V lost 0 bases and J lost 2; bases outside the gene matches: 4. The CDR3 runs to 17 residues. Per the germline V gene, CDR1 is LGHNA and CDR2 is YSLEER. The CDR3 is CASSQDPGTGTNEKLFF. In nucleotides, the CDR3 is TGCGCCAGCAGCCAAGATCCGGGGACAGGGACTAATGAAAAACTGTTTTTT.